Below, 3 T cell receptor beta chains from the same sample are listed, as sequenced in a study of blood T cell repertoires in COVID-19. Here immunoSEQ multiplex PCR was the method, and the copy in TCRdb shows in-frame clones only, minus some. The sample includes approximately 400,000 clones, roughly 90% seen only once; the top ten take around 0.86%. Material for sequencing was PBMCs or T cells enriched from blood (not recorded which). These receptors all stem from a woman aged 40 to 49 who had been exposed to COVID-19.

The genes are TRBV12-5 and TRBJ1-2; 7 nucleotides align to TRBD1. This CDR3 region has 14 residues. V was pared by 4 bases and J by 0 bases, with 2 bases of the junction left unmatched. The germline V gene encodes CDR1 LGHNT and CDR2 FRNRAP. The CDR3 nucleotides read TGTGCTAGTGGTTCAGGGACAGCTAACTATGGCTACACCTTC. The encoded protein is CASGSGTANYGYTF.

Written as DNA, the CDR3 is TGCAGCGTTGAAGATCGGGGGGGACAGCAAGCTTTCTTT. Its translation: CSVEDRGGQQAFF. This sequence joins TRBV29-1 and TRBJ1-1; TRBD1 agrees at 7 bases. Germline-derived CDR1 and CDR2 are SQVTM and ANQGSEA. The V and J ends lost 0 bases and 9 bases, in that order; junction bases with no gene match: 7. The CDR3 consists of 13 residues.

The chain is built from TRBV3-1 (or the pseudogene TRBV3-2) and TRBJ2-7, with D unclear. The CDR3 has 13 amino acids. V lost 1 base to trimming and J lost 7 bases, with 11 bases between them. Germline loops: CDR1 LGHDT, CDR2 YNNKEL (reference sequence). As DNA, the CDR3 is TGTGCCAGCAGCCAAGTAGTAGCCTCGGAGCAGTACTTC. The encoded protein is CASSQVVASEQYF.